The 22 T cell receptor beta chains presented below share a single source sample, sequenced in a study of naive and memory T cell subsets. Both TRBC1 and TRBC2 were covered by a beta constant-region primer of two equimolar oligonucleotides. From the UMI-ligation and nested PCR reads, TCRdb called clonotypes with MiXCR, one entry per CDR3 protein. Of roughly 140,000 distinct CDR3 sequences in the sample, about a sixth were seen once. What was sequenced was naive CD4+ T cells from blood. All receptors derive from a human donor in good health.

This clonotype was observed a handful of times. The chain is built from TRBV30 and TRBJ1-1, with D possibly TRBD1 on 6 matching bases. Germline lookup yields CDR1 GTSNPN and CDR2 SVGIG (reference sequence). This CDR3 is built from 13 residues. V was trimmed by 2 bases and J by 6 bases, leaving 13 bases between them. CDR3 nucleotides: TGTGCCTGGAGTCGACAGGTACGGGCTGAAGCTTTCTTT. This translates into CAWSRQVRAEAFF.

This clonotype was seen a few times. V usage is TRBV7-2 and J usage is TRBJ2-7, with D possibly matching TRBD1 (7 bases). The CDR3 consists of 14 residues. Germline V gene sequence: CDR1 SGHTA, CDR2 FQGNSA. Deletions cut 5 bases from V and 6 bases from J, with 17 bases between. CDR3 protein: CASSGTEGGGEQYF. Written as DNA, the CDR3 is TGTGCCAGCAGCGGGACAGAGGGGGGTGGCGAGCAGTACTTC.

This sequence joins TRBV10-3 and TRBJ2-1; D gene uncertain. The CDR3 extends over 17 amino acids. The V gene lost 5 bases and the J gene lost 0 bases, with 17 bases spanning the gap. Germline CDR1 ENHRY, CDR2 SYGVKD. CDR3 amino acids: CAISPSPSASSYNEQFF. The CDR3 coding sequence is TGTGCCATCAGTCCAAGTCCGTCGGCGAGCTCCTACAATGAGCAGTTCTTC.

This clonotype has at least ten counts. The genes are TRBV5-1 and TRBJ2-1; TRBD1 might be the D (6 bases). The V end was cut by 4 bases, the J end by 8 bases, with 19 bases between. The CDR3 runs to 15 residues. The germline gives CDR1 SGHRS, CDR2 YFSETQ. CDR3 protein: CASSVQGPPDHEQFF. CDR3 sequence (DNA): TGCGCCAGCAGCGTACAGGGTCCCCCCGATCATGAGCAGTTCTTC.

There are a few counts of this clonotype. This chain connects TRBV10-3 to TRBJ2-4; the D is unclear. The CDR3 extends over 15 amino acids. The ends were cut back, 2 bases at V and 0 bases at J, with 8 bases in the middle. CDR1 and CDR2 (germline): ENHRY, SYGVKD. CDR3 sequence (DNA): TGTGCCATCAGTGAGACAGCCTTAGCCAAAAACATTCAGTACTTC. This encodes CAISETALAKNIQYF.

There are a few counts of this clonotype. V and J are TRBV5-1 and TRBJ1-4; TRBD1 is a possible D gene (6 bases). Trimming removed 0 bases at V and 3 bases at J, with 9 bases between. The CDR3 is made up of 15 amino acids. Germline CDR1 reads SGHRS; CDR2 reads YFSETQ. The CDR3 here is CASSLAGESNEKLFF. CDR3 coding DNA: TGCGCCAGCAGCTTGGCAGGGGAGTCTAATGAAAAACTGTTTTTT.

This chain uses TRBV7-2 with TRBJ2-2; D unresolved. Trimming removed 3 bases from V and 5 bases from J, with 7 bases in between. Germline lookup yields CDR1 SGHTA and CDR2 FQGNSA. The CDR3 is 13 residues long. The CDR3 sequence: CASSFRPTGELFF. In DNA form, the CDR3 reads TGTGCCAGCAGCTTCCGGCCAACCGGGGAGCTGTTTTTT.

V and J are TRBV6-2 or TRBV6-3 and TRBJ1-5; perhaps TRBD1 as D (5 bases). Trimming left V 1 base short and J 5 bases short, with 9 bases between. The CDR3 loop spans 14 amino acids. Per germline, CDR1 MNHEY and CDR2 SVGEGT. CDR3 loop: CASSYLQGHQPQHF. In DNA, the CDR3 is TGTGCCAGCAGTTACTTGCAGGGACATCAGCCCCAGCATTTT.

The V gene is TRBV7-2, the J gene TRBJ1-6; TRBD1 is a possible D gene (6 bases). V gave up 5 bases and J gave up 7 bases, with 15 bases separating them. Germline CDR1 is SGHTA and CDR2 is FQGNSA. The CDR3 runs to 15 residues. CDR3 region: CASSIGHQGNSPLHF. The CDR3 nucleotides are TGTGCCAGCAGCATCGGACACCAGGGGAATTCACCCCTCCACTTT.

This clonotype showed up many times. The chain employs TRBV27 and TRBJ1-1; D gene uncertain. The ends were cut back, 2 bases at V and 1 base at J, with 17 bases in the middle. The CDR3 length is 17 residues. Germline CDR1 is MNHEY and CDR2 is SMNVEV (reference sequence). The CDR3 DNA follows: TGTGCCAGCAGTTTAAAGTCGAACCGACCTTGGAACACTGAAGCTTTCTTT. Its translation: CASSLKSNRPWNTEAFF.

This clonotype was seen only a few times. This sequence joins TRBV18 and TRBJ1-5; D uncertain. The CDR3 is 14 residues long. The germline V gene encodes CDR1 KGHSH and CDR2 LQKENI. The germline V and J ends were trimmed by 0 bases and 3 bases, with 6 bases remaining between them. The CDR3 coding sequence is TGTGCCAGCTCACCACCTTCTTTCAATCAGCCCCAGCATTTT. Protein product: CASSPPSFNQPQHF.

CDR3 loop: CASSQDFREQYF. The CDR3 coding sequence is TGTGCCAGCAGCCAAGATTTTCGCGAGCAGTACTTC. The genes are TRBV3-1 and TRBJ2-7; no definite D call. Trimming cost V 0 bases and J 6 bases, with 6 bases left between them. Per germline, CDR1 LGHDT and CDR2 YNNKEL (reference sequence). The CDR3 is 12 amino acids.

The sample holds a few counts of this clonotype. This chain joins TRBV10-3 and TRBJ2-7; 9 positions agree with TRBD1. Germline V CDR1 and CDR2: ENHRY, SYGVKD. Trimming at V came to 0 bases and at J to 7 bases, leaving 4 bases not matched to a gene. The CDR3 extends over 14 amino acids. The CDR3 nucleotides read TGTGCCATCAGTGAGTCGACAGGGGGTGAAGAGCAGTACTTC. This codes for CAISESTGGEEQYF.

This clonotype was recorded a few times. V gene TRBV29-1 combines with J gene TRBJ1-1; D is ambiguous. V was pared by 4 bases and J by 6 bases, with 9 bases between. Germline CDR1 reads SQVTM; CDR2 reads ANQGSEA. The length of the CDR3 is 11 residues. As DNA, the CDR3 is TGCAGCGTTGTTGGTCCCGCTGAAGCTTTCTTT. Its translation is CSVVGPAEAFF.

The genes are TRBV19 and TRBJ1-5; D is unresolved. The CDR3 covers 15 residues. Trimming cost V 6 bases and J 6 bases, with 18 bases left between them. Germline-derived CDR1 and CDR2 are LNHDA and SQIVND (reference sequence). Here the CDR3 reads CASRDDSRTTQPQHF. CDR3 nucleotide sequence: TGTGCCAGTAGAGACGACTCCCGAACCACTCAGCCCCAGCATTTT.

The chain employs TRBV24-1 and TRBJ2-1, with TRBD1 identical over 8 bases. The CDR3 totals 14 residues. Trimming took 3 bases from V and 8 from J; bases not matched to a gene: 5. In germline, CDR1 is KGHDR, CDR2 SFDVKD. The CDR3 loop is CATSDTDRDYEQFF. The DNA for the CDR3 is TGTGCCACCAGTGATACGGACAGGGATTATGAGCAGTTCTTC.

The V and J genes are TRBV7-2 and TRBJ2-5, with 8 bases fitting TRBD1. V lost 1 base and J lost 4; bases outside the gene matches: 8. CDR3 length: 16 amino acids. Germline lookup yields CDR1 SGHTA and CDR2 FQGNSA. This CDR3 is CASSLELGRGRETQYF. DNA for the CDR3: TGTGCCAGCAGCTTAGAATTGGGCAGGGGGCGAGAGACCCAGTACTTC.

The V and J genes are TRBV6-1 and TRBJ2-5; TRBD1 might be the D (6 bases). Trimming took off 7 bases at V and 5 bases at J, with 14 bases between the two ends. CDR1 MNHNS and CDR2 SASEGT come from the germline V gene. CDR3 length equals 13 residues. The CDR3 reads CASIWGQMETQYF. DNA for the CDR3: TGTGCCAGCATTTGGGGGCAGATGGAGACCCAGTACTTC.

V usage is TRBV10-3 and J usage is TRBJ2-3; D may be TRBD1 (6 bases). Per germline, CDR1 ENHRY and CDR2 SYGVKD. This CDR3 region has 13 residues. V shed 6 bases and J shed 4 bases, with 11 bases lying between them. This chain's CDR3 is CAIRPAGADTQYF. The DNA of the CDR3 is TGTGCCATCAGGCCCGCAGGGGCAGATACGCAGTATTTT.

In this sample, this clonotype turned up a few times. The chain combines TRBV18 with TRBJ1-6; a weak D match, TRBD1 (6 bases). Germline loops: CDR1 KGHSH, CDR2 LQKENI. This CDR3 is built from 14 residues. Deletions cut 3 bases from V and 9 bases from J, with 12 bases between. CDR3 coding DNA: TGTGCCAGCTCACCTCGAGACAGGTCTTCACCCCTCCACTTT. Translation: CASSPRDRSSPLHF.

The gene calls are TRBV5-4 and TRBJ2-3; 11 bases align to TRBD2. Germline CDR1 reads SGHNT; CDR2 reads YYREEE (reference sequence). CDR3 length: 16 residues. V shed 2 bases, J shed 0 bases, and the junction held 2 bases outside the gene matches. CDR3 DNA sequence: TGTGCCAGCAGCTTCAGGACTAGCGGGAGCACAGATACGCAGTATTTT. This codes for CASSFRTSGSTDTQYF.

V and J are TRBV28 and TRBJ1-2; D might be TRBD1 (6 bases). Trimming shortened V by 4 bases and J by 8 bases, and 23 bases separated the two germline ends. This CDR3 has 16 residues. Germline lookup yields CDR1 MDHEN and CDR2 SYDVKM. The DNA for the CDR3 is TGTGCCAGCAGTTCAACAACGGGACACACAACTGGAGGCTACACCTTC. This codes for CASSSTTGHTTGGYTF.